The 28 T cell receptor beta chains in this list originate from one sample, sequenced in a study of identical twins. TCRdb analysed the 5' RACE reads with MiXCR anew, one entry per CDR3 protein. The sample includes approximately 700,000 distinct CDR3 sequences, 6% to 6.5% of them seen just once. Sequencing input: naive T cells sorted from blood. Receptors originate from a man between 18 and 29 years old in good health.

The J gene is TRBJ2-7, the V gene TRBV28, with a possible D match to TRBD1 (7 bases). The CDR3 runs 15 residues. V lost 8 bases to trimming and J lost 6 bases, with 23 bases between them. CDR1 and CDR2 from the germline V gene are MDHEN and SYDVKM. The CDR3 nucleotides are TGTGCCAGCTCACCACGGCGCCAGGGGGGAAGCGAGCAGTACTTC. Its protein product is CASSPRRQGGSEQYF.

This clonotype has ten or more counts. The rearrangement links TRBV19 to TRBJ2-7; 9 bases line up with TRBD2. J was trimmed by 5 bases and V by 3 bases; bases with no gene match: 8. Looked up from germline, CDR1 is LNHDA and CDR2 is SQIVND (reference sequence). The CDR3 sequence is 15 residues long. The CDR3 reads CASSIRLAVLDEQYF. The CDR3 DNA reads TGTGCCAGTAGTATCAGACTAGCGGTTTTGGACGAGCAGTACTTC. The whole variable domain, filled in from reference TRBV19 and TRBJ2-7, reads DGGITQSPKYLFRKEGQNVTLSCEQNLNHDAMYWYRQDPGQGLRLIYYSQIVNDFQKGDIAEGYSVSREKKESFPLTVTSAQKNPTAFYLCASSIRLAVLDEQYFGPGTRLTVT.

The chain has TRBV14 and TRBJ2-6; TRBD1 is a possible D gene (5 bases). Per the germline V gene, CDR1 is SGHDN and CDR2 is FVKESK. V was trimmed by 5 bases and J by 0 bases, leaving 17 bases between them. The CDR3 is 18 residues long. The DNA for the CDR3 is TGTGCCAGCAGCGACCTATATACAGGCCTCTCTGGGGCCAACGTCCTGACTTTC. It translates to CASSDLYTGLSGANVLTF.

This sequence joins TRBV12-3 or TRBV12-4 and TRBJ2-3; possibly TRBD2 for D (6 bases). V was shortened by 4 bases and J by 0 bases, with 17 bases between the two germline ends. The CDR3 totals 17 residues. The CDR3 DNA follows: TGTGCCAGCAGTTCGACCAGGGACTTCCCGAGCACAGATACGCAGTATTTT. This codes for CASSSTRDFPSTDTQYF.

The V gene is TRBV12-3 or TRBV12-4, the J gene TRBJ2-3; D uncertain. Trimming took 3 bases from V and 9 from J, leaving 7 bases between them. This CDR3 has 11 amino acids. This CDR3 is CASSFSWTQYF. DNA of the CDR3: TGTGCCAGCAGTTTCTCGTGGACGCAGTATTTT.

This chain joins TRBV29-1 and TRBJ1-2; D remains unclear. The V end was cut by 6 bases, the J end by 4 bases, with 15 bases between. The CDR3 loop spans 13 amino acids. Germline lookup yields CDR1 SQVTM and CDR2 ANQGSEA. CDR3 in amino acids: CSVDQIDSYGYTF. CDR3 DNA sequence: TGCAGCGTGGATCAAATTGATAGCTATGGCTACACCTTC. Full variable domain (missing parts from reference TRBV29-1 and TRBJ1-2): SAVISQKPSRDICQRGTSLTIQCQVDSQVTMMFWYRQQPGQSLTLIATANQGSEATYESGFVIDKFPISRPNLTFSTLTVSNMSPEDSSIYLCSVDQIDSYGYTFGSGTRLTVV.

This rearrangement joins TRBV7-3 to TRBJ1-1; 8 bases map to TRBD1. The germline CDR1 and CDR2 sequences are SGHTA and FQGTGA. This CDR3 has 16 amino acids. Trimming removed 5 bases from V and 5 bases from J; junction bases left unmatched: 13. The CDR3 protein is CASSLQGPGGLTEAFF. The DNA for the CDR3 is TGTGCCAGCAGCCTTCAGGGGCCAGGGGGCTTGACTGAAGCTTTCTTT.

The chain links TRBV12-3 or TRBV12-4 to TRBJ2-3, with 7 bases identical to TRBD2. V was pared by 5 bases and J by 2 bases, with 10 bases of the junction left unmatched. The CDR3 is 16 residues long. The DNA for the CDR3 is TGTGCCAGCAGTCGATTTTCTAGCGGAAACACAGATACGCAGTATTTT. This translates into CASSRFSSGNTDTQYF.

A few counts support this clonotype. The V and J genes are TRBV7-9 and TRBJ2-6; D ambiguous. Deletions cut 6 bases from V and 1 base from J, with 10 bases between. Germline CDR1 and CDR2: SEHNR and FQNEAQ (reference sequence). This CDR3 contains 15 residues. In DNA form, the CDR3 reads TGTGCCAGCAGGCTCCCGAGTTCTGGGGCCAACGTCCTGACTTTC. This translates into CASRLPSSGANVLTF.

This clonotype was recorded a few times. CDR3 amino acids: CASSLDGATGTTDTQYF. The CDR3 coding sequence is TGTGCCAGCAGCTTAGATGGGGCGACAGGAACCACAGATACGCAGTATTTT. This sequence joins TRBV11-2 and TRBJ2-3; perhaps TRBD1 as D (6 bases). CDR1 is SGHAT and CDR2 is FQNNGV in the germline V gene. The germline V and J ends were trimmed by 0 bases and 2 bases, with 15 bases remaining between them. The CDR3 has 17 amino acids.

At least ten counts were recorded for this clonotype. The chain joins TRBV7-9 to TRBJ1-5; 7 bases line up with TRBD1. Germline CDR1 and CDR2: SEHNR and FQNEAQ (reference sequence). This CDR3 comprises 15 residues. The J segment lost 2 bases and the V segment lost 1 base, leaving 2 bases of the junction unmatched. The CDR3 spells CASSLVGTGNQPQHF. The DNA of the CDR3 is TGTGCCAGCAGCTTAGTGGGGACAGGCAATCAGCCCCAGCATTTT.

This clonotype was detected ten times or more. The V gene is TRBV29-1, the J gene TRBJ1-6, with 12 bases lining up with TRBD1. Germline V gene lookup returns CDR1 SQVTM and CDR2 ANQGSEA. Trimming at V came to 7 bases and at J to 8 bases, leaving 9 bases not matched to a gene. The CDR3 totals 15 residues. CDR3 loop: CSARGTGGMDSPLHF. The CDR3 DNA is TGCAGCGCCAGAGGGACAGGGGGCATGGATTCACCCCTCCACTTT.

V usage is TRBV7-9 and J usage is TRBJ2-7, with D possibly being TRBD1 (6 bases). V lost 6 bases and J lost 1, with 19 bases in between. The germline gives CDR1 SEHNR, CDR2 FQNEAQ (reference sequence). This CDR3 region has 16 residues. In DNA form, the CDR3 reads TGTGCCAGCAGTCTATTCCTCACGGGACAATCCTACGAGCAGTACTTC. Residues: CASSLFLTGQSYEQYF.

V gene TRBV11-2 combines with J gene TRBJ2-6, with TRBD1 identical over 9 bases. The CDR3 length is 18 residues. The V and J ends lost 2 bases and 2 bases, in that order; junction bases with no gene match: 7. In germline, CDR1 is SGHAT, CDR2 FQNNGV. Here the CDR3 reads CASSLRQGVLAGANVLTF. In DNA, the CDR3 is TGTGCCAGCAGCTTAAGACAGGGGGTGTTAGCTGGGGCCAACGTCCTGACTTTC.

This chain connects TRBV7-9 to TRBJ2-5; 11 positions match TRBD2. V lost 5 bases, J lost 2 bases, and 10 bases stayed unmatched. This CDR3 has 17 residues. CDR1 is SEHNR, CDR2 FQNEAQ, per germline (reference sequence). The DNA of the CDR3 is TGTGCCAGCAGCCTATTACAGGGACTAGCGGAGCAAGAGACCCAGTACTTC. It translates to CASSLLQGLAEQETQYF.

CDR3 nucleotides: TGCAGCGTTGAAGATCGGCAGGGTGATGAAAAACTGTTTTTT. Translation: CSVEDRQGDEKLFF. The chain links TRBV29-1 to TRBJ1-4; D might be TRBD1 (5 bases). This CDR3 contains 14 residues. Germline loops: CDR1 SQVTM, CDR2 ANQGSEA. V lost 0 bases and J 6 bases, leaving 11 bases between the germline ends.

This clonotype has at least ten counts. The J gene is TRBJ2-7, the V gene TRBV27; 7 positions agree with TRBD2. The CDR3 totals 15 residues. CDR1 MNHEY and CDR2 SMNVEV come from the germline V gene (reference sequence). V lost 4 bases, J lost 5 bases, and 11 bases stayed unmatched. The CDR3 reads CASSSSQIAGHEQYF. The DNA of the CDR3 is TGTGCCAGCAGTTCCAGCCAGATAGCGGGCCACGAGCAGTACTTC.

This clonotype was detected many times. This chain links TRBV27 with TRBJ2-1, with TRBD1 matching over 11 bases. This CDR3 has 17 residues. The V gene end was trimmed by 5 bases and the J gene end by 2 bases; junction bases not matched to a gene: 8. Per the germline V gene, CDR1 is MNHEY and CDR2 is SMNVEV (reference sequence). CDR3 loop: CASSVPGQGDPYNEQFF. For the CDR3, the DNA is TGTGCCAGCAGTGTACCGGGACAGGGGGACCCCTACAATGAGCAGTTCTTC.

The chain combines TRBV14 with TRBJ2-7; D perhaps matches TRBD2 (6 bases). CDR3 length: 15 residues. In germline, CDR1 is SGHDN, CDR2 FVKESK. V was cut by 3 bases and J by 3 bases, with 15 bases left in between. This chain's CDR3 is CASSHYSGSYYEQYF. DNA for the CDR3: TGTGCCAGCAGCCATTATAGCGGATCATACTACGAGCAGTACTTC.

This clonotype showed up just a few times. V is TRBV5-1 and J is TRBJ2-7; 11 nucleotides line up with TRBD2. The length of the CDR3 is 15 residues. Germline-derived CDR1 and CDR2 are SGHRS and YFSETQ. V shed 4 bases and J 3 bases; nucleotides not matched to a gene: 6. The DNA of the CDR3 is TGCGCCAGCAGCCCTACTAGCGGGAGTATCTACGAGCAGTACTTC. This encodes CASSPTSGSIYEQYF.

This clonotype occurred many times. The junction departs from the called germline gene at one end, perhaps through a read error. The CDR3, as DNA: TGTGCCAGCAGCTTAGAACTAGCGGCCTACAATGAGCAGTTCTTC. This gives the protein CASSLELAAYNEQFF. V gene TRBV5-1 combines with J gene TRBJ2-1, with 8 nucleotides matching TRBD2. CDR3 size: 15 residues. The germline gives CDR1 SGHRS, CDR2 YFSETQ.

This clonotype was seen many times. The V and J genes are TRBV5-5 and TRBJ1-5; D gene uncertain. CDR1 is SGHKS and CDR2 is YYEKEE in the germline V gene (reference sequence). The V and J ends lost 1 base and 0 bases respectively, with 2 bases between them. There are 13 residues in the CDR3. DNA of the CDR3: TGTGCCAGCAGCTTGTTTAGCAATCAGCCCCAGCATTTT. Protein sequence: CASSLFSNQPQHF.

The J gene is TRBJ2-3, the V gene TRBV3-1; perhaps TRBD2 as D (6 bases). The V and J ends lost 11 bases and 4 bases respectively, with 13 bases between them. The CDR3 runs to 12 residues. The V gene's germline CDR1 is LGHDT and CDR2 YNNKEL (reference sequence). The DNA of the CDR3 is TGTGCCGTCGGGGGAGTCGCAGATACGCAGTATTTT. Translating it yields CAVGGVADTQYF.

This clonotype has at least ten counts. V gene TRBV12-3 or TRBV12-4 combines with J gene TRBJ2-7, with TRBD1 as a possible D gene (5 bases). V lost 3 bases and J lost 2, with 8 bases in between. The CDR3 is 13 residues long. In nucleotides, the CDR3 is TGTGCCAGCAGTTTTGACAGCACCTACGAGCAGTACGTC. Its protein is CASSFDSTYEQYV.

V gene TRBV5-6 combines with J gene TRBJ2-1; 7 bases fit TRBD1. The CDR3 consists of 15 residues. The V segment lost 4 bases and the J segment 7 bases; nucleotides outside the gene matches: 11. Germline values: CDR1 SGHDT, CDR2 YYEEEE. Here the CDR3 DNA reads TGTGCCAGCAGCCCCGGACCGAGGGGGCTTAATGAGCAGTTCTTC. It translates to CASSPGPRGLNEQFF.

The genes are TRBV30 and TRBJ2-7; TRBD1 agrees at 7 bases. Germline V gives CDR1 GTSNPN, CDR2 SVGIG (reference sequence). This CDR3 spans 13 amino acids. The trim removed 3 bases at V and 3 bases at J, leaving 5 bases unmatched. The CDR3 coding sequence is TGTGCCTGGAGAGCAAGGGGGCGCTACGAGCAGTACTTC. Protein sequence: CAWRARGRYEQYF.

This clonotype was seen repeatedly, ten times or more. The chain uses TRBV20-1 and TRBJ2-3; TRBD1 is a possible D gene (5 bases). The CDR3 loop spans 13 amino acids. Germline V gives CDR1 DFQATT, CDR2 SNEGSKA (reference sequence). V was clipped by 6 bases and J by 3 bases, with 13 bases between them. CDR3 coding DNA: TGCAGTGCCAGCAGGGTTGGAACAGATACGCAGTATTTT. Its translation is CSASRVGTDTQYF.

The genes are TRBV7-9 and TRBJ1-1; the D gene is possibly TRBD1 (5 bases). CDR3 length: 14 amino acids. Germline V gives CDR1 SEHNR, CDR2 FQNEAQ (reference sequence). The V end lost 7 bases, the J end lost 4 bases, and 16 bases lay between the germline ends. The CDR3 protein is CASIPGRASTEAFF. The CDR3 bases are TGTGCCAGCATCCCAGGGAGGGCGAGCACTGAAGCTTTCTTT. Based on the CDR3 plus reference TRBV7-9 and TRBJ1-1, the full variable domain is DTGVSQNPRHKITKRGQNVTFRCDPISEHNRLYWYRQTLGQGPEFLTYFQNEAQLEKSRLLSDRFSAERPKGSFSTLEIQRTEQGDSAMYLCASIPGRASTEAFFGQGTRLTVV.